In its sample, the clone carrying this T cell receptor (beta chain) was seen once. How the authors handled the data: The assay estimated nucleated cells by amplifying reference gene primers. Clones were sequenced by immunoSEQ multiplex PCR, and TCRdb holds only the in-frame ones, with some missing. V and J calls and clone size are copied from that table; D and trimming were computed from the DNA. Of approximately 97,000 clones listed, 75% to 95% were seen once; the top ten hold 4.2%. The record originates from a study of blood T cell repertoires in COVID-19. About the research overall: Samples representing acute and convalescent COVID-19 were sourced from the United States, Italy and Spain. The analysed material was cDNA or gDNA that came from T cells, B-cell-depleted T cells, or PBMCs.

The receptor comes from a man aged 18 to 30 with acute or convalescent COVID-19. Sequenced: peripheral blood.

The CDR3 here is CASSLSGGAVNEQFF. CDR3 bases: TGTGCCAGCAGCCTGAGCGGGGGGGCCGTCAATGAGCAGTTCTTC. The chain couples TRBV7-2 to TRBJ2-1, with 10 bases fitting TRBD2. V lost 5 bases and J lost 6; bases outside the gene matches: 7. CDR1 and CDR2 (germline): SGHTA, FQGNSA. The CDR3 spans 15 residues.